A single sample is the source of the 27 T cell receptor beta chains below, sequenced in a study of T cells in Graves' hyperthyroidism and ophthalmopathy. Amplified regions were TCR beta CDR3 sequences from RNA transcripts. The TCR CDR3 was amplified in a first-round RT-PCR using the HTBI primer set. TCRdb redid the calling of the multiplex PCR reads with MiXCR, one entry per CDR3 protein. Here the sample spans about 480,000 distinct CDR3 sequences, about an eighth being singletons. Sequenced input: blood. The origin of the receptors is a woman under 30 with Graves' hyperthyroidism.

There are many counts of this clonotype. This rearrangement joins TRBV3-1 to TRBJ1-2; D might be TRBD1 (5 bases). V dropped 3 bases and J dropped 6 bases, with 8 bases sitting between them. Germline-derived CDR1 and CDR2 are LGHDT and YNNKEL (reference sequence). The CDR3 is made up of 12 amino acids. DNA of the CDR3: TGTGCCAGCAGCCAGGGGCGGCATGGCTACACCTTC. Protein: CASSQGRHGYTF.

This clonotype was recorded at least ten times. The chain joins TRBV19 to TRBJ2-2; no definite D call. CDR3 size: 13 residues. The V and J ends lost 9 bases and 0 bases respectively, with 8 bases between them. From germline, CDR1 is LNHDA and CDR2 SQIVND (reference sequence). The CDR3 coding sequence is TGTGCCAGCGTCTTTACGAACACCGGGGAGCTGTTTTTT. This sequence encodes CASVFTNTGELFF.

This clonotype was seen a handful of times. A read error is possible here, since a much larger clone lies one base away. V and J are TRBV12-3 or TRBV12-4 and TRBJ2-5; D is tentatively TRBD1 or TRBD2 (5 bases each). V lost 8 bases and J lost 13, with 26 bases in between. The CDR3 is made up of 14 amino acids. The CDR3: CASGPSGKGTALYF. In DNA form, the CDR3 reads TGTGCCAGCGGCCCCTCGGGGAAAGGGACCGCCTTGTACTTC.

This clonotype has ten or more counts. The CDR3 DNA reads as TGTGCCTGGAGTGAAAACATGGGCACTGAAGCTTTCTTT. The encoded protein is CAWSENMGTEAFF. The gene calls are TRBV30 and TRBJ1-1; D not resolved. Trimming cost V 1 base and J 4 bases, with 10 bases left between them. CDR3 length equals 13 residues. Germline CDR1 reads GTSNPN; CDR2 reads SVGIG (reference sequence).

This clonotype was recorded many times. This chain links TRBV20-1 with TRBJ2-3; D is uncertain. CDR1 and CDR2 from the germline V gene are DFQATT and SNEGSKA (reference sequence). Trimming left V 0 bases short and J 3 bases short, with 1 base between. The CDR3 extends over 11 amino acids. CDR3 amino acids: CSARETDTQYF. In DNA form, the CDR3 reads TGCAGTGCTAGAGAAACAGATACGCAGTATTTT.

The J gene is TRBJ1-4, the V gene TRBV29-1; perhaps TRBD1 as D (6 bases). Germline V gene data show CDR1 as SQVTM and CDR2 as ANQGSEA. V shed 1 base and J shed 4 bases, with 16 bases lying between them. The CDR3 covers 16 residues. The CDR3 DNA sequence: TGCAGCGTTGAAGTGTCGGGGGCAGGGTTTAATGAAAAACTGTTTTTT. Amino acids: CSVEVSGAGFNEKLFF.

On this clonotype: A read error is possible here, since a much larger clone lies one base away. This rearrangement joins TRBV2 to TRBJ1-1; D is unresolved. CDR1 and CDR2 (germline): SNHLY, FYNNEI. The CDR3 spans 12 residues. This CDR3 is CVSSESGGVGFF. DNA for the CDR3: TGTGTCAGCAGTGAGTCGGGAGGAGTCGGTTTCTTT.

This clonotype was seen ten or more times. The chain joins TRBV5-5 to TRBJ1-1; D remains unclear. CDR3 length equals 14 residues. The germline V gene encodes CDR1 SGHKS and CDR2 YYEKEE (reference sequence). Trimming took 6 bases from V and 0 from J, leaving 12 bases between them. Here the CDR3 DNA reads TGTGCCAGCACCTCCCAAGTAATGAACACTGAAGCTTTCTTT. Amino acids: CASTSQVMNTEAFF.

The chain combines TRBV6-1 with TRBJ1-6, with 9 bases fitting TRBD1. CDR1 and CDR2 from the germline V gene are MNHNS and SASEGT. The CDR3 is 14 residues long. V was pared by 4 bases and J by 10 bases, with 5 bases of the junction left unmatched. CDR3 coding DNA: TGTGCCAGCAGTGCCCGGGACAGGGAGTCACCCCTCCACTTT. Protein sequence: CASSARDRESPLHF.

This clonotype was found many times. This chain's CDR3 is CASATGLAGLSGENIQYF. CDR3 DNA sequence: TGTGCCAGCGCGACGGGACTAGCGGGCCTCTCCGGGGAGAACATTCAGTACTTC. The chain links TRBV2 to TRBJ2-4; 12 bases line up with TRBD2. CDR1 SNHLY and CDR2 FYNNEI come from the germline V gene. The CDR3 covers 18 residues. J was trimmed by 7 bases and V by 8 bases; bases with no gene match: 18.

This clonotype was recorded at least ten times. This sequence joins TRBV30 and TRBJ1-4; D remains ambiguous. The CDR3 runs to 12 residues. V was shortened by 7 bases and J by 0 bases, with 6 bases between the two germline ends. The germline V gene encodes CDR1 GTSNPN and CDR2 SVGIG (reference sequence). CDR3 sequence reads: CASGTTNEKLFF. The CDR3 bases are TGTGCCTCTGGGACAACTAATGAAAAACTGTTTTTT. Combining the CDR3 with reference TRBV30 and TRBJ1-4 gives the whole variable domain SQTIHQWPATLVQPVGSPLSLECTVEGTSNPNLYWYRQAAGRGLQLLFYSVGIGQISSEVPQNLSASRPQDRQFILSSKKLLLSDSGFYLCASGTTNEKLFFGSGTQLSVL.

This clonotype appeared many times. This chain joins TRBV6-1 and TRBJ2-1, with TRBD2 matching 8 bases. CDR3 length equals 15 residues. Unmatched junction bases numbered 14, after V lost 9 bases and J lost 7 bases. CDR1 is MNHNS and CDR2 is SASEGT in the germline V gene. This chain's CDR3 is CASVLPGGSRNEQFF. The CDR3 DNA is TGTGCCAGTGTCCTTCCGGGAGGGAGCCGGAATGAGCAGTTCTTC.

This clonotype was seen repeatedly, ten times or more. This chain joins TRBV28 and TRBJ1-4, with unresolved D. The CDR3 has 12 residues. Trimming removed 3 bases from V and 7 bases from J, with 6 bases in between. Germline-derived CDR1 and CDR2 are MDHEN and SYDVKM. CDR3 DNA sequence: TGTGCCAGCAGTTTGGAAAGTGAAAAACTGTTTTTT. The encoded protein is CASSLESEKLFF.

This clonotype was seen repeatedly, ten times or more. The chain couples TRBV30 to TRBJ2-7; unclear D gene. The CDR3 is made up of 11 amino acids. V lost 3 bases and J 4 bases, leaving 7 bases between the germline ends. Germline V gives CDR1 GTSNPN, CDR2 SVGIG (reference sequence). CDR3 sequence: CAWSRDYEQYV. CDR3 sequence (DNA): TGTGCCTGGAGCAGAGATTACGAGCAGTACGTC.

The chain employs TRBV20-1 and TRBJ2-2, with 7 bases lining up with TRBD1. The CDR3 covers 15 residues. The trim removed 0 bases at V and 7 bases at J, leaving 8 bases unmatched. CDR1 is DFQATT and CDR2 is SNEGSKA in the germline V gene (reference sequence). CDR3 protein: CSAREWQTGSGELFF. The CDR3 nucleotides read TGCAGTGCTAGAGAGTGGCAGACAGGGAGCGGGGAGCTGTTTTTT.

CDR3 protein: CAIESGVAGGGTDTQYF. The CDR3 bases are TGTGCCATCGAGTCCGGCGTTGCGGGGGGGGGCACAGATACGCAGTATTTT. V usage is TRBV10-3 and J usage is TRBJ2-3; 9 bases fit TRBD2. The germline gives CDR1 ENHRY, CDR2 SYGVKD. V trimming: 8 bases; J trimming: 1 base; junction bases outside the gene matches: 13. This CDR3 comprises 17 residues.

There are many counts of this clonotype. The J gene is TRBJ2-5, the V gene TRBV11-3, with a possible D match to TRBD1 (5 bases). V was clipped by 2 bases and J by 5 bases, with 12 bases between them. This CDR3 has 14 amino acids. The germline gives CDR1 SGHNT, CDR2 YENEEA. The CDR3 DNA reads as TGTGCCAGCAGCTTACTTGGGGCGCGGGAGACCCAGTACTTC. Amino acid sequence: CASSLLGARETQYF.

The V call is TRBV29-1, the J call TRBJ1-2, with a weak D call TRBD1 (5 bases). With 0 bases removed from V and 8 bases from J, the gap between germline ends came to 16 bases. The CDR3 is 14 amino acids. Germline loops: CDR1 SQVTM, CDR2 ANQGSEA. The DNA for the CDR3 is TGCAGCGTTGAAGATTGGCAGGGCTCTAAAGGCTACACCTTC. It is translated as CSVEDWQGSKGYTF. The full variable domain, its missing parts supplied by reference TRBV29-1 and TRBJ1-2, is SAVISQKPSRDICQRGTSLTIQCQVDSQVTMMFWYRQQPGQSLTLIATANQGSEATYESGFVIDKFPISRPNLTFSTLTVSNMSPEDSSIYLCSVEDWQGSKGYTFGSGTRLTVV.

This clonotype was observed a few times. The V and J genes are TRBV29-1 and TRBJ1-1, with D perhaps TRBD1 (5 bases). CDR3 length: 14 amino acids. V was shortened by 8 bases and J by 6 bases, with 22 bases between the two germline ends. Germline CDR1 reads SQVTM; CDR2 reads ANQGSEA. The DNA for the CDR3 is TGCAGCATTACCAGTCTAGGCGTGGGGGCTGAAGCTTTCTTT. Translating it yields CSITSLGVGAEAFF.

This clonotype came up a few times. This chain connects TRBV24-1 to TRBJ2-1; tentatively, D is TRBD2 (6 bases). Germline loops: CDR1 KGHDR, CDR2 SFDVKD. CDR3 length: 15 amino acids. Trimming shortened V by 3 bases and J by 2 bases, and 10 bases separated the two germline ends. The DNA of the CDR3 is TGTGCCACCAGTGATGGGGGGAGGACCTACAATGAGCAGTTCTTC. Protein sequence: CATSDGGRTYNEQFF.

This clonotype was seen only a few times. The gene calls are TRBV6-2 or TRBV6-3 and TRBJ1-1, with a tentative D call TRBD1 (6 bases). Per germline, CDR1 MNHEY and CDR2 SVGEGT. V lost 4 bases, J lost 1 base, and 10 bases lay in between. CDR3 length: 14 residues. CDR3 in DNA: TGTGCCAGCAGTTGGCCAGGGGAGAACACTGAAGCTTTCTTT. Protein: CASSWPGENTEAFF.

This rearrangement joins TRBV6-1 to TRBJ2-7, with TRBD2 identical over 7 bases. V shed 4 bases, J shed 5 bases, and the junction held 5 bases outside the gene matches. There are 13 residues in the CDR3. Germline V gives CDR1 MNHNS, CDR2 SASEGT. The CDR3 DNA reads TGTGCCAGCAGTGGACGAGCGGGGAACGAGCAGTACGTC. Translating it yields CASSGRAGNEQYV.

This clonotype was seen just once. The J gene is TRBJ2-1, the V gene TRBV6-1; 11 bases align to TRBD2. This CDR3 region has 15 residues. The V and J ends lost 6 bases and 10 bases, in that order; junction bases with no gene match: 11. Germline values: CDR1 MNHNS, CDR2 SASEGT. This CDR3 is CASSVLAGERGEQFF. CDR3 bases: TGTGCCAGCAGCGTACTAGCGGGAGAACGGGGGGAGCAGTTCTTC.

This clonotype was picked up many times. The rearrangement joins TRBV27 to TRBJ1-3; D uncertain. The V end was cut by 6 bases, the J end by 0 bases, with 6 bases between. CDR3 length: 13 amino acids. Per germline, CDR1 MNHEY and CDR2 SMNVEV (reference sequence). The chain's CDR3 is CASRPNSGNTIYF. CDR3 nucleotides: TGTGCCAGCAGACCTAACTCTGGAAACACCATATATTTT.

The rearrangement links TRBV4-2 to TRBJ1-2; D gene ambiguous. Trimming removed 1 base at V and 0 bases at J, with 6 bases between. This CDR3 has 14 residues. Germline V lookup: CDR1 LGHNA, CDR2 YNFKEQ. The CDR3: CASSQAQANYGYTF. The CDR3 DNA reads TGTGCCAGCAGCCAAGCCCAGGCTAACTATGGCTACACCTTC.

This clonotype was recorded many times. The gene calls are TRBV12-3 or TRBV12-4 and TRBJ1-2; 7 bases line up with TRBD1. With V trimmed by 3 bases and J by 3 bases, 10 bases remained unmatched. The CDR3 runs to 16 residues. The CDR3 protein is CASSLSDRPRDYGYTF. The CDR3 region has the DNA TGTGCCAGCAGTTTGTCGGACAGGCCCCGGGACTATGGCTACACCTTC.

This clonotype was observed many times. The V call is TRBV7-2, the J call TRBJ2-1; D is unresolved. V lost 1 base to trimming and J lost 2 bases, with 12 bases between them. The V gene's germline CDR1 is SGHTA and CDR2 FQGNSA. The CDR3 covers 16 residues. For the CDR3, the DNA is TGTGCCAGCAGCTTAGGCATTTCCAGGCCCTACAATGAGCAGTTCTTC. Residues: CASSLGISRPYNEQFF.